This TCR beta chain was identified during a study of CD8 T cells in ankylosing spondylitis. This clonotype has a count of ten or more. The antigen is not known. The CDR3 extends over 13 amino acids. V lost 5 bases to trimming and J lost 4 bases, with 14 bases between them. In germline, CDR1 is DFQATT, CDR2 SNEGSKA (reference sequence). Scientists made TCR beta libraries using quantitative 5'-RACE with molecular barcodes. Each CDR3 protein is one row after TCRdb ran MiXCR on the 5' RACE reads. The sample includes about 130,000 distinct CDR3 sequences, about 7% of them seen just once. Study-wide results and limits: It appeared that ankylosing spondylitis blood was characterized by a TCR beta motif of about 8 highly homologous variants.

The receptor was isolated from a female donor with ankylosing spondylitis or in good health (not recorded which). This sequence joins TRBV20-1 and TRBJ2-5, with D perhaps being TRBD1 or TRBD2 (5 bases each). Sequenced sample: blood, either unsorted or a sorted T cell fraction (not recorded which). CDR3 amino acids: CSAGLFGAETQYF. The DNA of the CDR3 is TGCAGTGCTGGACTTTTCGGGGCAGAGACCCAGTACTTC.